Following are 3 T cell receptor beta chains from one sample sequenced in a study of T cells after yellow fever vaccination. Each CDR3 protein is one row after TCRdb ran MiXCR on the 5' RACE reads. The table has more than 95,000 distinct CDR3 sequences, 7.4% seen once; the top ten hold about 2.7%. The material sequenced was CD4+ T cells sorted from PBMCs, taken approximately 11 days after the first yellow fever vaccination. These receptor sequences come from a man aged 18 to 30 who received the YFV17D yellow fever vaccine.

The table lists this clonotype with many counts. The gene calls are TRBV30 and TRBJ2-7; 9 bases map to TRBD1. With V trimmed by 4 bases and J by 3 bases, 10 bases remained unmatched. CDR1 and CDR2 from the germline V gene are GTSNPN and SVGIG (reference sequence). CDR3 length equals 15 residues. The CDR3 region has the DNA TGTGCCTGGAAACCCCGGGACAGGGTTTTCTACGAGCAGTACTTC. It translates to CAWKPRDRVFYEQYF. Together with reference TRBV30 and TRBJ2-7, the CDR3 gives the full variable domain: SQTIHQWPATLVQPVGSPLSLECTVEGTSNPNLYWYRQAAGRGLQLLFYSVGIGQISSEVPQNLSASRPQDRQFILSSKKLLLSDSGFYLCAWKPRDRVFYEQYFGPGTRLTVT.

This clonotype was seen ten or more times. The chain links TRBV5-1 to TRBJ2-3; D not resolved. The CDR3 loop spans 13 amino acids. Germline CDR1 is SGHRS and CDR2 is YFSETQ. Trimming stripped 0 bases from V and 5 bases from J, with 7 bases between. CDR3 amino acids: CASSLVAVDTQYF. CDR3 coding DNA: TGCGCCAGCAGCTTGGTGGCGGTAGATACGCAGTATTTT.

This clonotype was detected only a few times. The rearrangement joins TRBV7-2 to TRBJ2-1; 9 bases match TRBD2. The ends lost 4 bases at V and 6 bases at J; junction bases unmatched: 10. The CDR3 contains 16 residues. The germline gives CDR1 SGHTA, CDR2 FQGNSA. The CDR3 DNA follows: TGTGCCAGCAGCTCCCGTAGAGCGGGGGGTCTCAATGAGCAGTTCTTC. It specifies CASSSRRAGGLNEQFF.